This TCR beta chain was observed in a study of blood T cells in healthy people across ages (dated by TCRdb to about 2015). Regarding the complete study: In model experiments, roughly one uniquely barcoded TCR beta cDNA molecule per two T cells was captured by template switching. The donors were split into four age groups: young (average about 15 years), middle-aged (nearly 40), aged (approximately 60) and long-lived (roughly 86). Two additional independent replicas of 1 million unique cDNA reads from the same blood draw were analyzed for two donors (one aged 18 to 29 and one aged 80 or older). Using deep sequencing normalized with unique cDNA molecular identifiers, the study measured how TCR beta repertoire diversity changes with age. The paper as a whole reports these results and caveats: Bulk unsorted PBMC profiling prevented conclusive comparison of naive and antigen-experienced compartments. The percentage of naive T cells measured by flow cytometry correlated strongly with observed TCR beta diversity. Compared with the aged group, the long-lived group had more naive CD4+ T cells, fewer expanded clones and increased TCR diversity, suggesting age selection. Total diversity estimates from one million sequenced T cells were considered lower bounds and underestimates. As age increased, observed TCR beta diversity per million T cells dropped in a roughly linear way, and a significant reduction was already evident by age about 40. Because donor CMV infection status was unknown, age-related changes in expanded clonotypes were potentially confounded.

To prepare the library, 5' RACE was applied. TCRdb names Illumina HiSeq 2500 as the instrument used. A second roughly 7 to 11 cycle PCR used a sample-barcoded 5' primer and a J-beta primer mix. A template-switch 5' adaptor carrying 12 random nucleotides introduced a unique molecular identifier onto each TCR beta cDNA molecule. Each sample yielded at least 2.5 million CDR3-containing paired-end reads. All of the RNA was converted into first-strand cDNA using the Mint cDNA synthesis kit, with a TRBC-specific oligonucleotide serving as the primer. After uracil-DNA glycosylase treatment, a first 18-cycle PCR used universal primers M1SS and BC2_uni_R on all cDNA. In the original analysis: Normalization of each sample was performed by random selection of 1 million high-quality reads, each carrying a distinct molecular identifier. Reads with shared molecular identifiers were discarded instead of being binned into consensus sequences. MiTCR, run with a Q25 quality threshold and the strictest error-elimination algorithm, handled CDR3 identification, clonotype clustering and error correction. A nonparametric unseen species model with Euler transformation was used to estimate a lower bound on total TCR beta diversity. Starting from the raw public reads, TCRdb applied fastp trimming at Q25, assembled clones with MiXCR and retained in-frame beta chains. Rows matching on CDR3 protein sequence are summarized as one entry with the most common DNA and genes. The V and J calls and clone size come from TCRdb's table, not from the authors' own analysis. Across this sample there are more than 1,000,000 distinct CDR3 sequences, with approximately 25% seen only once. Of the sample, approximately 0.75% is held by the ten largest clones.

CDR1 and CDR2, looked up from the germline V gene, are SGHRS and YFSETQ. The CDR3 holds 14 amino acids from the cysteine to the phenylalanine. Just CDR3 DNA is preserved here, 42 bases in frame from base 1. Deletion took 0 bases off V and 4 bases off J, with a span of 10 bases between the germline ends. The 35 to 40 donors, aged about 6 to 100 years, were systemically healthy Caucasian individuals from Russia. Each donor gave approximately 9.3 milliliters of peripheral blood, collected into EDTA-treated Vacutainer tubes. Ficoll-Paque density-gradient centrifugation was used to isolate PBMCs, with at least 7 million obtained per sample. Total RNA was extracted from PBMCs with Trizol reagent, with at least 5.5 micrograms obtained per sample. The percentages of naive CD45RAhigh/CD27high T cells were determined by flow cytometry on a PBMC aliquot from every donor. A note on this clonotype: No antigen is known for it. Base quality data are lacking; no much larger clone is found one base away.

These data are also associated with another study on T cells of mothers and their children. As the second paper documents: Donors were nine systemically healthy Caucasian individuals: three mothers and their six children. cDNA synthesis used all of the extracted RNA, with roughly 1.6 ug of RNA in each 15 ul reaction. In the second PCR, sample barcodes and 2-4 random nucleotides were introduced via the M1S primer. More than 8 million TCR beta CDR3 reads were obtained from each mother, and about 3 million reads were obtained from each child. In both related and unrelated pairs, thymic selection shapes the output of TCR recombination in a similar way, with inherited differences having only a minor effect. Normalized repertoire overlap was always slightly but never significantly higher in related than unrelated mother-child pairs. With a sensitivity of about 100 clones per million clonotypes, no persistent microchimeric T cell clones were detected. In the study, deep NGS was used to compare the TCR beta repertoires of mothers and children, and features distinguishing related mother-child pairs from unrelated individuals were sought. Mothers averaged roughly 36 +/- 4 years of age and children averaged about 10 +/- 4 years. After adapter ligation was performed with NEBNext reagents, the libraries were sequenced on an Illumina HiSeq 2000 with 100+100 nt paired-end reads. To avoid cross-contamination, the mother libraries and the child libraries were prepared a month apart and sequenced in separate runs. For each donor, between 500,000 and 2,000,000 distinct TCR beta clonotypes were identified. Naive TCR beta clonotypes were estimated from low-frequency clonotypes matched to each donor's FACS-determined naive share, without sorting.

The V and J genes are TRBV5-1 and TRBJ2-5, with the D gene too uncertain to name. The source material was blood. This TCR came from a girl aged 2 to 9 in good health. The DNA reads TGCGCCAGCAGCTTGGCCTTCCTAACAGAGACCCAGTACTTC. This encodes CASSLAFLTETQYF.